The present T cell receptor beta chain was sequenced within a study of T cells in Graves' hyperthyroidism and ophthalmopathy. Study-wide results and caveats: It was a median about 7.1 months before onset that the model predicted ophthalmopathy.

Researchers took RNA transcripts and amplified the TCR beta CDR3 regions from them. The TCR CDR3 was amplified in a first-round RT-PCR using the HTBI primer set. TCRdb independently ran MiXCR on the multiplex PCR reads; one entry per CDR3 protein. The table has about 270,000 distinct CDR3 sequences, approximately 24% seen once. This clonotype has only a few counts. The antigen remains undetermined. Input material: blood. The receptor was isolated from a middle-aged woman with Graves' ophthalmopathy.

CDR3 residues: CASSQAAGGPGGELFF. Written as DNA, the CDR3 is TGTGCCAGCAGCCAAGCGGCGGGAGGGCCCGGCGGGGAGCTGTTTTTT. The V gene is TRBV3-1, the J gene TRBJ2-2; TRBD2 agrees at 9 bases. CDR3 length equals 16 residues. V dropped 1 base and J dropped 7; count of bases not matched to a gene: 7. Germline-derived CDR1 and CDR2 are LGHDT and YNNKEL (reference sequence).